This paragraph reports one T cell receptor beta chain. The CDR3 covers 16 residues. After removal of 4 bases from V and 4 bases from J, the junction contained 11 bases not matched to a gene. Germline CDR1 is MGHRA and CDR2 is YSYEKL. The primer mix had 60 Vbeta and 13 Jbeta primers. Libraries were prepared by immunoSEQ multiplex PCR; TCRdb keeps only in-frame clonotypes and omits some of them. The sample contains roughly 80,000 clones, about 88% of which appear only once. This record comes from a study of cytomegalovirus exposure and HLA in healthy donors. The TCR originated in a woman between 45 and 60 years old in good health and CMV-seronegative. Material: PBMCs. The chain has TRBV4-1 and TRBJ2-3, with TRBD1 identical over 7 bases. The CDR3 nucleotides read TGCGCCAGCAGCCCTGGACCCGGGACAGTCGCAGATACGCAGTATTTT. Protein product: CASSPGPGTVADTQYF.